This TCR beta chain was recovered during a study of cytomegalovirus exposure and HLA in healthy donors. Study in general: Researchers previously reported finding 100 million or so unique TCR beta sequences from roughly 200 million T cells.

The CDR3 covers 14 residues. With 3 bases clipped from V and 0 bases from J, the junction kept 3 bases outside the gene matches. In germline, CDR1 is SQVTM, CDR2 ANQGSEA. Use of 60 Vbeta and 13 Jbeta primers characterized the PCR. The data were produced by immunoSEQ multiplex PCR, yet TCRdb's version contains in-frame clones alone and is incomplete. The sample holds around 190,000 clones; around 67% are singletons and the top ten take approximately 3.1%. The sequencing sample was made of PBMCs. This sequence joins TRBV29-1 and TRBJ2-7; 9 bases are a match to TRBD2. The clonotype was recovered from a woman in her thirties in good health and CMV-seropositive. CDR3 protein: CSVETSGSSYEQYF. The CDR3 DNA reads as TGCAGCGTTGAGACTAGCGGCTCCTCCTACGAGCAGTACTTC.